This TCR beta chain was documented in a study of CD8+CD57+ T cells in acquired aplastic anemia. Selection for sequencing was limited to patients who had shown CD8+CD57+ cell expansion by flow cytometry. Investigators profiled TCR beta VDJ and CDR3 from genomic DNA template. TCRdb redid the calling of the reads with MiXCR, one entry per CDR3 protein. The sample includes approximately 220,000 distinct CDR3 sequences, under 50% of them seen just once. Sequencing was done on a sample of sorted CD4+, CD8+, or CD8+CD57+ T cells (not recorded which) from PBMCs. The clonotype comes from a human donor with aplastic anemia.

The CDR3 loop reads CASSQQGGGGNEQFF. The CDR3 DNA reads as TGTGCCAGTAGTCAACAGGGGGGGGGCGGGAATGAGCAGTTCTTC. V is TRBV19 and J is TRBJ2-7; D might be TRBD1 (8 bases). TRBJ2-1 explains the end of the DNA better; the J call may be wrong. CDR1 and CDR2 from the germline V gene are LNHDA and SQIVND (reference sequence). This CDR3 has 15 residues.